The clone carrying this T cell receptor beta chain was found many times. Its specificity is not known. The observed sequence ends 3 residues before the CDR3 terminus, with the missing tail filled in from the germline J gene. The data were obtained in a study of T cell clonality in common variable immunodeficiency. Findings of the study overall: Reportedly, TCR beta sequences from common variable immunodeficiency showed fewer deletions and N-nucleotide insertions.

Germline-derived CDR1 and CDR2 are SGDLS and YYNGEE. V was clipped by 0 bases and J by 5 bases; unmatched bases: 5. This CDR3 has 14 residues. The protocol was immunoSEQ multiplex PCR, while the TCRdb copy is restricted to in-frame clones and leaves out a portion. The sample includes 30,000 to 40,000 clones, none of them occurring once. This receptor was taken from a person aged 18 to 75 in good health. Sequenced material: peripheral blood mononuclear cells. The rearrangement uses TRBV9 and TRBJ2-7; 7 positions match TRBD1. The DNA read from the CDR3 is TGTGCCAGCAGCGTAGGCACAGGGGTCGACGAG. Encoded protein: CASSVGTGVDE. The complete CDR3 reads CASSVGTGVDEQYF.